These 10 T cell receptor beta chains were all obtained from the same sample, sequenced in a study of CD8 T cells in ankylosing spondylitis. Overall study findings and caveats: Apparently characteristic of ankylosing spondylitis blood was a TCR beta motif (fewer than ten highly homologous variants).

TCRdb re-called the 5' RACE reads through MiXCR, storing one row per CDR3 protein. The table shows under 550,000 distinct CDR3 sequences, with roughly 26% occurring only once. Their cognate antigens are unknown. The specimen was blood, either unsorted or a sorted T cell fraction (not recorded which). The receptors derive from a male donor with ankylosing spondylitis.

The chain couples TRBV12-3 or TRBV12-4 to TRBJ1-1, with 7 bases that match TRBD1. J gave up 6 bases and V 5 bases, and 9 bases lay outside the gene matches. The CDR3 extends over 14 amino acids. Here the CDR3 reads CASSPETGRPEAFF. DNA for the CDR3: TGTGCCAGCAGTCCAGAGACAGGGAGGCCTGAAGCTTTCTTT.

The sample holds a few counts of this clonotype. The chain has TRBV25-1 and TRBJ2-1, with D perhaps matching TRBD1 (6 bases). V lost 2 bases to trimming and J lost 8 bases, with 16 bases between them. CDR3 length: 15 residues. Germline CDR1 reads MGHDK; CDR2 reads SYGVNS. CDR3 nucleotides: TGTGCCAGCAGTGAACCCTCACAGGGCACGTATGAGCAGTTCTTC. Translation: CASSEPSQGTYEQFF.

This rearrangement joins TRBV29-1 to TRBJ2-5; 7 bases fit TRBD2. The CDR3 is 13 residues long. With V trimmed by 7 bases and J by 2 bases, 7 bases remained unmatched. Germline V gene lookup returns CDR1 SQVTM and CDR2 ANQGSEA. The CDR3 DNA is TGCAGCGGGGGGGGGGTACTTCAAGAGACCCAGTACTTC. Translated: CSGGGVLQETQYF.

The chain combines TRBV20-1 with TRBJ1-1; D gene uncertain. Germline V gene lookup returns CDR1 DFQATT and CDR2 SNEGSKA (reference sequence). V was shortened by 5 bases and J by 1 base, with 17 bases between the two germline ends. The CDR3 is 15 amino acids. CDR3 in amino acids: CSAPSRDQWNTEAFF. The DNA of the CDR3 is TGCAGTGCTCCTAGTCGTGATCAGTGGAACACTGAAGCTTTCTTT.

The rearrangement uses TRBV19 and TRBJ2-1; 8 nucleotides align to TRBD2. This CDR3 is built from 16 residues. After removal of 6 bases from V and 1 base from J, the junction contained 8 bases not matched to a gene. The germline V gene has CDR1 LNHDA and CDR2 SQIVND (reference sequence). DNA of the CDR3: TGTGCCAGTAGGGCTAGCGGGCTCCATTCCTACAATGAGCAGTTCTTC. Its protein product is CASRASGLHSYNEQFF.

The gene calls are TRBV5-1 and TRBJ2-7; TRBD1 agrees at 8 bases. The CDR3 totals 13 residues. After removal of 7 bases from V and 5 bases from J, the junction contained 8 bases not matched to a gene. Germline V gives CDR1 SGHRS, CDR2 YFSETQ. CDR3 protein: CASQSGGHNEQYF. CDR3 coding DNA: TGCGCCAGCCAGTCAGGGGGCCACAACGAGCAGTACTTC.

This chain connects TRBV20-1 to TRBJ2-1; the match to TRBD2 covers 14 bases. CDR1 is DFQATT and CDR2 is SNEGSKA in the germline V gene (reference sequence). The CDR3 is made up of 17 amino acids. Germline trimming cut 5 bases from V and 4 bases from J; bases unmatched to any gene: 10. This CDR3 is CSASGTSGSLFYNEQFF. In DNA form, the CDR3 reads TGCAGTGCTTCAGGGACTAGCGGGAGTCTTTTTTACAATGAGCAGTTCTTC.

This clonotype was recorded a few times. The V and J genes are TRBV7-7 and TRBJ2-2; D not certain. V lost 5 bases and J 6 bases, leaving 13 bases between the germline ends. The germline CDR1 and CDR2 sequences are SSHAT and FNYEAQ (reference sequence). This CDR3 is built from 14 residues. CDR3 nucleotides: TGTGCCAGCAGCCCCCAACTAAGCTCCGGGGAGCTGTTTTTT. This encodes CASSPQLSSGELFF.

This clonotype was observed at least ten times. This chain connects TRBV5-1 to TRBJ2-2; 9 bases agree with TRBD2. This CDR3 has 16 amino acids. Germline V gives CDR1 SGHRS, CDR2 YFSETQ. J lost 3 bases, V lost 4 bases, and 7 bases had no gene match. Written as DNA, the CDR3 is TGCGCCAGCAGCCCGAGACTAGCGGTAGACACCGGGGAGCTGTTTTTT. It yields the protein CASSPRLAVDTGELFF.

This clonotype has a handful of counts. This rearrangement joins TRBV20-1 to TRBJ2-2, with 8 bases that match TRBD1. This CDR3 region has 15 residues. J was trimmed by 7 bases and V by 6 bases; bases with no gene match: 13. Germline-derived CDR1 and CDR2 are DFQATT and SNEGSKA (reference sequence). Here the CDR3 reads CSAAGGQGAVGELFF. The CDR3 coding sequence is TGCAGTGCCGCAGGGGGGCAGGGGGCTGTCGGGGAGCTGTTTTTT.